The TCR beta chain described here comes from a study of blood T cell repertoires in COVID-19. Study summary: The cDNA or gDNA used as material had been derived from T cells, B-cell-depleted T cells, or PBMCs.

Cohorts were determined from participant-reported clinical history. For recovered donors of Cohort 3, there were two negative PCRs, clearance, or symptom resolution. CDR1 is SGHRS, CDR2 YFSETQ, per germline. J gave up 4 bases and V 2 bases, and 2 bases lay outside the gene matches. CDR3 length: 13 amino acids. The assay was immunoSEQ multiplex PCR, and TCRdb's table has in-frame clones only and misses some. The sample has some 310,000 clones, 89% seen once. The sequenced material came from PBMCs or T cells enriched from blood (not recorded which). This clonotype originated in a woman aged 30 to 39 who had recovered from COVID-19. This chain joins TRBV5-1 and TRBJ1-2, with 7 bases fitting TRBD1. The DNA of the CDR3 is TGCGCCAGCAGCTTCAGGGACAGCTATGGCTACACCTTC. The encoded protein is CASSFRDSYGYTF.